The 27 T cell receptor beta chains below were found in one sample sequenced in a study of CD8 T cells in Susac syndrome. With random hexamers, roughly 0.45 to 1 ug RNA was reverse transcribed. MiXCR, run by TCRdb on the immunoSEQ multiplex PCR reads, gives a single entry per CDR3 protein. The sample has 170,000 or so distinct CDR3 sequences, 90% to 96% seen once. The material sequenced was CD4+ T cells from PBMCs. These receptors originate from a human donor with Susac syndrome.

This clonotype occurred once. The chain carries TRBV30 and TRBJ2-1; 8 nucleotides line up with TRBD2. The germline CDR1 and CDR2 sequences are GTSNPN and SVGIG (reference sequence). The J segment lost 5 bases and the V segment lost 3 bases, leaving 12 bases of the junction unmatched. This CDR3 has 16 residues. Written as DNA, the CDR3 is TGTGCCTGGAGCATGTCATTAGCGGGACCCCACAATGAGCAGTTCTTC. Its protein product is CAWSMSLAGPHNEQFF.

The chain employs TRBV19 and TRBJ2-7; 10 positions match TRBD2. The CDR3 spans 14 residues. V lost 5 bases to trimming and J lost 1 base; unmatched junction nucleotides: 2. CDR1 is LNHDA, CDR2 SQIVND, per germline (reference sequence). Here the CDR3 DNA reads TGTGCCAGTAGTCCGGGACTAGCGTCCTACGAGCAGTACTTC. This translates into CASSPGLASYEQYF. Complete variable domain (other parts from reference TRBV19 and TRBJ2-7): DGGITQSPKYLFRKEGQNVTLSCEQNLNHDAMYWYRQDPGQGLRLIYYSQIVNDFQKGDIAEGYSVSREKKESFPLTVTSAQKNPTAFYLCASSPGLASYEQYFGPGTRLTVT.

The chain has TRBV7-2 and TRBJ2-7, with D perhaps matching TRBD1 (5 bases). CDR1 is SGHTA and CDR2 is FQGNSA in the germline V gene. This CDR3 has 13 amino acids. V lost 2 bases, J lost 2 bases, and 7 bases lay in between. This CDR3 is CASSLKGTYEQYF. The CDR3 DNA sequence: TGTGCCAGCAGCTTAAAGGGGACCTACGAGCAGTACTTC. Based on the CDR3 plus reference TRBV7-2 and TRBJ2-7, the full variable domain is GAGVSQSPSNKVTEKGKDVELRCDPISGHTALYWYRQSLGQGLEFLIYFQGNSAPDKSGLPSDRFSAERTGGSVSTLTIQRTQQEDSAVYLCASSLKGTYEQYFGPGTRLTVT.

The chain has TRBV12-3 or TRBV12-4 and TRBJ1-5, with 7 bases fitting TRBD1. After removal of 2 bases from V and 4 bases from J, the junction contained 11 bases not matched to a gene. CDR3 length equals 17 residues. The CDR3 nucleotides read TGTGCCAGCAGTTTAAGCTGGACAGGCGTGATAAATCAGCCCCAGCATTTT. Residues: CASSLSWTGVINQPQHF.

The chain joins TRBV6-2 or TRBV6-3 to TRBJ2-2; TRBD2 aligns across 11 bases. V was pared by 4 bases and J by 10 bases, with 8 bases of the junction left unmatched. Germline V gene sequence: CDR1 MNHEY, CDR2 SVGEGT. This CDR3 is 15 amino acids long. The CDR3 DNA sequence: TGTGCCAGCAGTTCCCCACTAGCGGGAGAACTGGAGCTGTTTTTT. Its translation: CASSSPLAGELELFF.

The chain carries TRBV29-1 and TRBJ2-7, with D unclear. Germline CDR1 is SQVTM and CDR2 is ANQGSEA. The CDR3 totals 11 residues. Trimming removed 6 bases at V and 3 bases at J, with 9 bases between. CDR3 DNA: TGCAGCGTCCGGACCAACTACGAGCAGTACTTC. Its translation is CSVRTNYEQYF.

This chain uses TRBV12-3 or TRBV12-4 with TRBJ1-1; the D is unclear. The CDR3 totals 13 residues. V was shortened by 3 bases and J by 0 bases, with 5 bases between the two germline ends. The DNA for the CDR3 is TGTGCCAGCAGTTTTTTACTGAACACTGAAGCTTTCTTT. Translating gives CASSFLLNTEAFF.

The gene calls are TRBV19 and TRBJ1-2; D is perhaps TRBD1 (6 bases). The CDR3 loop spans 14 amino acids. The germline V gene has CDR1 LNHDA and CDR2 SQIVND (reference sequence). V was cut by 8 bases and J by 5 bases, with 18 bases left in between. In DNA form, the CDR3 reads TGTGCCAGTGGGGGAGGACAGCCAACTTATGGCTACACCTTC. Protein: CASGGGQPTYGYTF.

The V and J genes are TRBV7-3 and TRBJ2-1; tentative D call: TRBD2 (5 bases). CDR3 length: 14 amino acids. CDR1 SGHTA and CDR2 FQGTGA come from the germline V gene. V lost 4 bases and J 9 bases, leaving 16 bases between the germline ends. The CDR3 bases are TGTGCCAGCAGCTCCTTCGAGATCAGCGGTGAGCAGTTCTTC. Residues: CASSSFEISGEQFF.

This chain joins TRBV20-1 and TRBJ1-2; D call uncertain. Looked up from germline, CDR1 is DFQATT and CDR2 is SNEGSKA (reference sequence). This CDR3 spans 8 amino acids. CDR3 sequence: CSPDGYTF. In DNA, the CDR3 is TGCAGCCCCGATGGCTACACCTTC.

V usage is TRBV7-2 and J usage is TRBJ2-1; 9 positions match TRBD2. Germline trimming cut 5 bases from V and 4 bases from J; bases unmatched to any gene: 6. Germline V gene lookup returns CDR1 SGHTA and CDR2 FQGNSA. CDR3 size: 15 residues. CDR3 region: CASSTGTSLYNEQFF. The DNA for the CDR3 is TGTGCCAGCAGCACCGGGACTAGCCTATACAATGAGCAGTTCTTC.

The chain links TRBV20-1 to TRBJ2-1; unclear D gene. Between the trimmed V and J ends, which lost 6 bases and 5 bases, there was a span of 8 bases. The CDR3 covers 11 residues. Germline-derived CDR1 and CDR2 are DFQATT and SNEGSKA (reference sequence). The CDR3 region is CSALPHNEQFF. For the CDR3, the DNA is TGCAGTGCCCTTCCTCACAATGAGCAGTTCTTC.

This clonotype was counted once. The chain uses TRBV21-1 and TRBJ2-7; the table's D call of TRBD1 was not tested on the DNA. TRBV21-1 is a documented pseudogene. The CDR3 is 14 residues long. The CDR3 is CASSKVYRVYEQYV. DNA for the CDR3: TGTGCCAGCAGCAAAGTCTACAGGGTCTACGAGCAGTACGTC.

In nucleotides, the CDR3 is TGTGCCAGCAGTGGGCAGATCACAGATACGCAGTATTTT. Residues: CASSGQITDTQYF. This chain uses TRBV5-4 with TRBJ2-3; D remains ambiguous. The length of the CDR3 is 13 residues. CDR1 and CDR2 (germline): SGHNT, YYREEE (reference sequence). Trimming left V 5 bases short and J 2 bases short, with 9 bases between.

This chain links TRBV7-9 with TRBJ2-5; TRBD2 is a possible D gene (5 bases). The CDR3 sequence is 13 residues long. The V end was cut by 3 bases, the J end by 1 base, with 6 bases between. The germline V gene encodes CDR1 SEHNR and CDR2 FQNEAQ (reference sequence). The DNA of the CDR3 is TGTGCCAGCAGCTTCAGCGGCCAAGAGACCCAGTACTTC. Protein product: CASSFSGQETQYF. The full variable domain, with the rest looked up from reference TRBV7-9 and TRBJ2-5, is DTGVSQNPRHKITKRGQNVTFRCDPISEHNRLYWYRQTLGQGPEFLTYFQNEAQLEKSRLLSDRFSAERPKGSFSTLEIQRTEQGDSAMYLCASSFSGQETQYFGPGTRLLVL.

The chain combines TRBV27 with TRBJ2-3; perhaps TRBD1 as D (6 bases). This CDR3 is 15 amino acids long. V gave up 5 bases and J gave up 2 bases, with 14 bases separating them. Germline V gene data show CDR1 as MNHEY and CDR2 as SMNVEV (reference sequence). This CDR3 reads CASSPYEGVTDTQYF. The DNA for the CDR3 is TGTGCCAGCAGTCCGTACGAGGGGGTCACAGATACGCAGTATTTT.

This chain uses TRBV5-6 with TRBJ2-7, with 9 bases that match TRBD2. Trimming at V came to 1 base and at J to 9 bases, leaving 8 bases not matched to a gene. Germline V lookup: CDR1 SGHDT, CDR2 YYEEEE. This CDR3 is 14 amino acids long. As DNA, the CDR3 is TGTGCCAGCAGCTTGCCTAGCGGGGACGGGGGGCAGTACTTC. Amino acid sequence: CASSLPSGDGGQYF.

V usage is TRBV12-3 or TRBV12-4 and J usage is TRBJ2-1; TRBD2 matches 7 bases. Losses at the gene ends were 5 bases for V and 6 bases for J; bases not matched to a gene: 4. The CDR3 loop spans 13 amino acids. The CDR3 DNA sequence: TGTGCCAGCAGTGGACTAGGGTCCAATGAGCAGTTCTTC. This translates into CASSGLGSNEQFF.

The chain combines TRBV24-1 with TRBJ2-4; TRBD1 matches at 10 bases. CDR1 and CDR2 from the germline V gene are KGHDR and SFDVKD. This CDR3 contains 15 residues. The V segment lost 5 bases and the J segment 7 bases; nucleotides outside the gene matches: 7. The CDR3 coding sequence is TGTGCCACCAGTGCCACGACAGGGGGCGACAACATTCAGTACTTC. Encoded protein: CATSATTGGDNIQYF.

This chain uses TRBV5-1 with TRBJ2-3; D unclear. Germline V lookup: CDR1 SGHRS, CDR2 YFSETQ. Trimming cost V 0 bases and J 5 bases, with 10 bases left between them. The CDR3 is 14 amino acids. The CDR3 spells CASSLGASQDTQYF. For the CDR3, the DNA is TGCGCCAGCAGCTTGGGGGCCAGCCAAGATACGCAGTATTTT.

The CDR3 protein is CSAFRGGYTF. Written as DNA, the CDR3 is TGCAGTGCTTTTCGCGGCGGCTACACCTTC. V gene TRBV20-1 combines with J gene TRBJ1-2, with D uncertain. CDR1 is DFQATT and CDR2 is SNEGSKA in the germline V gene (reference sequence). The CDR3 extends over 10 amino acids. V dropped 5 bases and J dropped 8 bases, with 9 bases sitting between them.

This chain uses TRBV9 with TRBJ2-3; unclear D gene. Germline V gene sequence: CDR1 SGDLS, CDR2 YYNGEE. This CDR3 region has 16 residues. Trimming shortened V by 2 bases and J by 1 base, and 14 bases separated the two germline ends. CDR3 sequence: CASSVGVAIRTDTQYF. The CDR3 coding sequence is TGTGCCAGCAGCGTCGGTGTGGCGATCCGCACAGATACGCAGTATTTT.

The chain links TRBV9 to TRBJ1-2; the D is unclear. CDR1 and CDR2 from the germline V gene are SGDLS and YYNGEE. The V end lost 0 bases, the J end lost 7 bases, and 10 bases lay between the germline ends. The CDR3 extends over 13 amino acids. The CDR3 loop is CASSVDTRGGYTF. DNA for the CDR3: TGTGCCAGCAGCGTAGACACCCGCGGTGGCTACACCTTC. Looking up the rest from reference TRBV9 and TRBJ1-2 gives the full variable domain: DSGVTQTPKHLITATGQRVTLRCSPRSGDLSVYWYQQSLDQGLQFLIQYYNGEERAKGNILERFSAQQFPDLHSELNLSSLELGDSALYFCASSVDTRGGYTFGSGTRLTVV.

This chain links TRBV28 with TRBJ2-1; 11 bases fit TRBD2. There are 16 residues in the CDR3. Germline V gene sequence: CDR1 MDHEN, CDR2 SYDVKM. Trimming removed 7 bases from V and 3 bases from J; junction bases left unmatched: 8. The CDR3 nucleotides read TGTGCCAGCACCTCAGGGACTAGCGGTAACTACAATGAGCAGTTCTTC. This translates into CASTSGTSGNYNEQFF. The whole variable domain, filled in from reference TRBV28 and TRBJ2-1, reads DVKVTQSSRYLVKRTGEKVFLECVQDMDHENMFWYRQDPGLGLRLIYFSYDVKMKEKGDIPEGYSVSREKKERFSLILESASTNQTSMYLCASTSGTSGNYNEQFFGPGTRLTVL.

This chain connects TRBV20-1 to TRBJ2-1; D is unclear. The CDR3 runs 14 residues. Germline CDR1 and CDR2: DFQATT and SNEGSKA (reference sequence). Trimming cost V 2 bases and J 10 bases, with 18 bases left between them. CDR3 nucleotide sequence: TGCAGTGCTAGAAACCAGGCCTATGGGCCGGAGCAGTTCTTC. Its protein product is CSARNQAYGPEQFF.

The DNA of the CDR3 is TGTGCCAGCAGTCCGCTCTTTGGCACTGAAGCTTTCTTT. Amino acids: CASSPLFGTEAFF. The J gene is TRBJ1-1, the V gene TRBV13; D is unclear. CDR1 and CDR2 from the germline V gene are PRHDT and FYEKMQ (reference sequence). This CDR3 has 13 amino acids. Trimming pared 6 bases from V and 4 bases from J, leaving 12 bases between.

The chain combines TRBV15 with TRBJ1-6; no firm D call. The CDR3 extends over 15 amino acids. Germline values: CDR1 LNHNV, CDR2 YYDKDF (reference sequence). Trimming stripped 0 bases from V and 6 bases from J, with 9 bases between. The CDR3 here is CATSRDRTVNSPLHF. The CDR3 DNA reads as TGTGCCACCAGCAGAGATCGAACAGTTAATTCACCCCTCCACTTT.